This T cell receptor beta chain emerged from a study of cytomegalovirus exposure and HLA in healthy donors. Study summary: Later analysis reported that the 120 or so validation repertoires shared the platform of the roughly 670 first-cohort repertoires.

This CDR3 comprises 18 residues. CDR1 is PRHDT and CDR2 is FYEKMQ in the germline V gene (reference sequence). V was clipped by 2 bases and J by 0 bases, with 14 bases between them. This table comes from immunoSEQ multiplex PCR, and its TCRdb copy is limited to in-frame clones, with some not included. The profile shows around 120,000 clones, approximately 88% of them singletons. This receptor was identified in a woman aged 18-30 years in good health and CMV-seropositive. Sample: PBMCs. The chain recombines TRBV13 with TRBJ2-6; no clear D gene. The DNA for the CDR3 is TGTGCCAGCAGCTTATTCGGTAAAGTGCCCTCTGGGGCCAACGTCCTGACTTTC. It translates to CASSLFGKVPSGANVLTF.